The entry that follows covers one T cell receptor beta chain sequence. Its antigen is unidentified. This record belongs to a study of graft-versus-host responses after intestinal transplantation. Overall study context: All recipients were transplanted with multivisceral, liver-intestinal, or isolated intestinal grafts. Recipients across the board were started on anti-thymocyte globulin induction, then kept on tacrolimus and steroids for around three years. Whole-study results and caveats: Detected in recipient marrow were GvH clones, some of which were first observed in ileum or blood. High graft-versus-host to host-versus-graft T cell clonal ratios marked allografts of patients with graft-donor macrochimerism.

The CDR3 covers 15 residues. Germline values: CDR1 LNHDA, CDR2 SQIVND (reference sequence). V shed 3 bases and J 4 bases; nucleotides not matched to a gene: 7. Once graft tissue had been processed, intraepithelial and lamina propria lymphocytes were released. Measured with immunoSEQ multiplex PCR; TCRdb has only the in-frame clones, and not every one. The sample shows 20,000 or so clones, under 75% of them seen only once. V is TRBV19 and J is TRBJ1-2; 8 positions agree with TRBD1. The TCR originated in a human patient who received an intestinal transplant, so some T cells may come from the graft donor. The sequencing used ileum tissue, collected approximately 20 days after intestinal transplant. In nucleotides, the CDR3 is TGTGCCAGTAGTATTTCGGGACAGGCTGTCTATGGCTACACCTTC. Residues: CASSISGQAVYGYTF.